This T cell receptor (beta chain) was found in a study of cytomegalovirus exposure and HLA in healthy donors. Findings and limits, study-wide: Highly shared sequence variants in one cluster were likely a sequencing artifact. Most TCRs appeared rarely, but some public TCRs recurred in many donors.

With 60 Vbeta and 13 Jbeta primers, the PCR was carried out. Clones were read by immunoSEQ multiplex PCR, and TCRdb kept only the in-frame ones, dropping some. The sample carries over 150,000 clones, around 64% recorded once. Regarding this clone: Its antigen remains unidentified.

The CDR3 loop spans 16 amino acids. In germline, CDR1 is SGHNT, CDR2 YYREEE (reference sequence). J gave up 12 bases and V 4 bases, and 15 bases lay outside the gene matches. Sample: PBMCs. V gene TRBV5-4 combines with J gene TRBJ2-5; TRBD2 agrees at 13 bases. This TCR came from a woman aged 25 to 39 in good health and CMV-seronegative. The CDR3 region is CASSLGTSGNQEREYF. The CDR3 DNA reads TGTGCCAGCAGCCTGGGGACTAGCGGGAACCAAGAGAGGGAGTACTTC.